This T cell receptor (beta chain) emerged from a study of cytomegalovirus exposure and HLA in healthy donors. Study-wide findings and caveats: High specificity and sensitivity for cytomegalovirus status were reported for the classifier. Specific recognition of CMV antigens was confirmed in vitro for three chains (all CMV-associated).

The study ran its PCR with 60 Vbeta and 13 Jbeta primers. Study processing details: Among the unique TCR beta chains that a later analysis counted, about 81 million in all, 10 million to 14 million were shared. Sequencing was performed with immunoSEQ multiplex PCR; in TCRdb, only in-frame clones are kept and a portion is missing. V and J calls and clone size are given by that table; D and trimming were obtained from the DNA. This sample's table reports 35,000 to 50,000 clones. The study sampled nominally healthy donors, though unrecorded immune exposures were likely. Note on this clone: What it binds is not known.

This clonotype was sampled from a male donor in good health and CMV-seronegative. Material for sequencing was PBMCs.

CDR3 sequence: CASSIGNSGGGELFF. Here the CDR3 DNA reads TGTGCCAGTAGTATAGGTAATAGCGGAGGCGGGGAGCTGTTTTTT. The chain joins TRBV19 to TRBJ2-2, with D possibly matching TRBD2 (6 bases). Germline CDR1 and CDR2: LNHDA and SQIVND (reference sequence). Trimming pared 1 base from V and 7 bases from J, leaving 13 bases between. This CDR3 has 15 amino acids.